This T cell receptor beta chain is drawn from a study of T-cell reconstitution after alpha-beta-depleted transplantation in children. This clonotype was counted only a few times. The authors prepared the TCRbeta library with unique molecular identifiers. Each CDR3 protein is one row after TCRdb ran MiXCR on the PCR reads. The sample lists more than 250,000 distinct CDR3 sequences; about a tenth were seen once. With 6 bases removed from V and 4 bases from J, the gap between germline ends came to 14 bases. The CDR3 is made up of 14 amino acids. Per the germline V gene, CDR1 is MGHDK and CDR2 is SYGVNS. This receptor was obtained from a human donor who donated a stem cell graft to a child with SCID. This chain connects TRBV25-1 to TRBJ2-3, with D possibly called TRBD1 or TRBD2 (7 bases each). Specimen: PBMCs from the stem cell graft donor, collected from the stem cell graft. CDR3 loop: CASSQGGEADTQYF. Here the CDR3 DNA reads TGTGCCAGCAGCCAGGGGGGGGAAGCAGATACGCAGTATTTT.